This TCR beta chain came from a study of T cells in Graves' hyperthyroidism and ophthalmopathy. The study's findings and limits: From stable hyperthyroidism, ophthalmopathy was separated by a 13 V-J model. Model-based prediction identified ophthalmopathy a median around seven months prior to its onset. Within blood appeared most thyroid clonotypes that had expanded above 0.001.

Diagnoses were made from clinical symptoms, serum measures (thyroxine and TRAb), thyroid ultrasound and orbital computed tomography. This clonotype was detected ten times or more. Its specificity is unknown. The investigators amplified TCR beta CDR3 regions from RNA transcripts. TCR CDR3 regions were first amplified by RT-PCR with HTBI primers. TCRdb re-called the multiplex PCR reads through MiXCR, storing one row per CDR3 protein. The sample holds approximately 640,000 distinct CDR3 sequences, 15% to 20% seen once. Between the trimmed V and J ends, which lost 1 base and 0 bases, there was a span of 10 bases. Germline V gene sequence: CDR1 SGDLS, CDR2 YYNGEE. CDR3 length: 16 residues.

Material for sequencing was blood. This clonotype originated in a man aged 50-59 years with Graves' hyperthyroidism. This rearrangement joins TRBV9 to TRBJ2-2, with D uncertain. The CDR3 here is CASSVRKDSNTGELFF. CDR3 nucleotide sequence: TGTGCCAGCAGCGTACGTAAAGATTCGAACACCGGGGAGCTGTTTTTT.